This passage covers 6 T cell receptor beta chains from one sample sequenced in a study of OX40 agonist ivuxolimab in advanced cancers. The data were produced by immunoSEQ multiplex PCR, yet TCRdb's version contains in-frame clones alone and is incomplete. The sample holds tens of thousands of clones; roughly 84% are singletons and the top ten take more than 0.3%. Specimen: CD4+ or CD8+ T cells sorted from blood, collected in a trial of the OX40 agonist ivuxolimab. The receptor source for this set is an adult with an advanced solid tumor such as melanoma, head and neck, liver or kidney cancer.

The rearrangement links TRBV19 to TRBJ1-1; D might be TRBD1 (5 bases). Germline CDR1 is LNHDA and CDR2 is SQIVND (reference sequence). Trimming removed 6 bases at V and 10 bases at J, with 18 bases between. This CDR3 is 13 amino acids long. This chain's CDR3 is CASRRAGTTGAFF. The DNA for the CDR3 is TGTGCCAGTAGAAGGGCCGGGACTACGGGAGCTTTCTTT.

This sequence joins TRBV5-6 and TRBJ1-1; TRBD1 is a possible D gene (6 bases). There are 15 residues in the CDR3. CDR1 SGHDT and CDR2 YYEEEE come from the germline V gene. V lost 4 bases and J 2 bases, leaving 15 bases between the germline ends. CDR3 sequence reads: CASSGIRDTNTEAFF. CDR3 nucleotides: TGTGCCAGCAGCGGAATACGGGACACTAACACTGAAGCTTTCTTT.

The CDR3 region has the DNA TGTGCCAGCTCCCTCGGACAGCGGGAGACCCAGTACTTC. Translation gives CASSLGQRETQYF. V gene TRBV18 combines with J gene TRBJ2-5; D perhaps matches TRBD1 (6 bases). Between the trimmed V and J ends, which lost 6 bases and 5 bases, there was a span of 13 bases. Germline CDR1 is KGHSH and CDR2 is LQKENI. This CDR3 spans 13 amino acids.

The chain combines TRBV7-7 with TRBJ2-7; D is perhaps TRBD2 (6 bases). Trimming cost V 0 bases and J 3 bases, with 15 bases left between them. This CDR3 region has 16 residues. Germline CDR1 is SSHAT and CDR2 is FNYEAQ (reference sequence). CDR3 sequence reads: CASSLAIAGPYYEQYV. CDR3 nucleotide sequence: TGTGCCAGCAGCTTAGCGATTGCGGGACCCTACTACGAGCAGTACGTC.

The chain employs TRBV6-5 and TRBJ1-6, with a tentative D call TRBD1 (6 bases). The V gene's germline CDR1 is MNHEY and CDR2 SVGAGI. CDR3 length equals 15 residues. The V gene lost 6 bases and the J gene lost 7 bases, with 16 bases spanning the gap. The CDR3 sequence: CASRTTGLLNSPLHF. The CDR3 DNA sequence: TGTGCCAGCAGGACCACAGGGCTGCTCAATTCACCCCTCCACTTT.

This clone was recorded a few times. The chain uses TRBV27 and TRBJ1-6; D is perhaps TRBD1 (5 bases). Per the germline V gene, CDR1 is MNHEY and CDR2 is SMNVEV (reference sequence). V was shortened by 4 bases and J by 8 bases, with 12 bases between the two germline ends. CDR3 length: 14 amino acids. CDR3 sequence reads: CASSYRTTHSPLHF. The CDR3 DNA is TGTGCCAGCAGTTACAGGACGACCCATTCACCCCTCCACTTT.